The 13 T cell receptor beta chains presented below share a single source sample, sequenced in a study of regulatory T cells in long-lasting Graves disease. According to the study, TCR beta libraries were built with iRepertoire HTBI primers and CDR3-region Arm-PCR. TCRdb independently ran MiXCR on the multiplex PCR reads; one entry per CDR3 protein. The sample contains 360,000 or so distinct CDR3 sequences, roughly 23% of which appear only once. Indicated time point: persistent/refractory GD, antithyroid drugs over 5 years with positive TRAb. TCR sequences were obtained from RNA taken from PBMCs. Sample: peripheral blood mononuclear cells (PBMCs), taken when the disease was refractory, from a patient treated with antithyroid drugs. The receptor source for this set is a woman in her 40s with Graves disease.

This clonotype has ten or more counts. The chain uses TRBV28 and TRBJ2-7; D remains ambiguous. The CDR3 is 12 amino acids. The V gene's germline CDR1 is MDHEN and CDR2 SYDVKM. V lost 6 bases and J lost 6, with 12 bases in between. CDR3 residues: CASSRVPREQYF. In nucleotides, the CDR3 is TGTGCCAGCAGCCGGGTCCCCCGCGAGCAGTACTTC.

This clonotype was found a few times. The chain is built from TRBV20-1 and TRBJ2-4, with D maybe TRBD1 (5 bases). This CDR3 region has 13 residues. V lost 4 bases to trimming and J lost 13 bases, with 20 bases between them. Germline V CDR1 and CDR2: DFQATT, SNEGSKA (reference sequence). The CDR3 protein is CSAIIVLGQLQYF. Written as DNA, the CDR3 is TGCAGTGCTATTATTGTCCTAGGACAACTCCAGTACTTC.

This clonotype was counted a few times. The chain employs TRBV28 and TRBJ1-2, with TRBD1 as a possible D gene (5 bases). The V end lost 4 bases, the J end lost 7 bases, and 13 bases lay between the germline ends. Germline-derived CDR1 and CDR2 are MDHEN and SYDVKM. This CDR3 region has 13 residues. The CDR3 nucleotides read TGTGCCAGCAGTTCAAGTGGGGGGGTTGGCTACACCTTC. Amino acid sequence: CASSSSGGVGYTF.

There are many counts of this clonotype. Here the CDR3 reads CASVGGGDSNEQYF. CDR3 in DNA: TGTGCCAGCGTTGGGGGGGGCGATTCCAACGAGCAGTACTTC. The chain has TRBV28 and TRBJ2-7; D is possibly TRBD2 (7 bases). This CDR3 has 14 amino acids. The V and J ends lost 8 bases and 5 bases respectively, with 19 bases between them. Germline CDR1 is MDHEN and CDR2 is SYDVKM. Supplemented by reference TRBV28 and TRBJ2-7, the full variable domain reads DVKVTQSSRYLVKRTGEKVFLECVQDMDHENMFWYRQDPGLGLRLIYFSYDVKMKEKGDIPEGYSVSREKKERFSLILESASTNQTSMYLCASVGGGDSNEQYFGPGTRLTVT.

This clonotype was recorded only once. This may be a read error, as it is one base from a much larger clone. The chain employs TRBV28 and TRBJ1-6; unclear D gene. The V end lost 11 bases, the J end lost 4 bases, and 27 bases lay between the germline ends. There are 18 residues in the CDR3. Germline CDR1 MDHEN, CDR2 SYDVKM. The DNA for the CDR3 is TGTGCCTCCCTCCCAGGCTCCCCGACGGTGGCTTATAATTCACCCCTCCACTTT. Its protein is CASLPGSPTVAYNSPLHF.

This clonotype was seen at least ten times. CDR3 region: CATHRDRFSGAIPGTQYF. The CDR3 region has the DNA TGTGCCACCCACAGGGATCGATTTAGCGGGGCAATTCCCGGGACCCAGTACTTC. The chain employs TRBV28 and TRBJ2-5; 8 bases are shared with TRBD2. In germline, CDR1 is MDHEN, CDR2 SYDVKM. Trimming cost V 10 bases and J 7 bases; bases outside gene matches: 26. The CDR3 sequence is 18 residues long.

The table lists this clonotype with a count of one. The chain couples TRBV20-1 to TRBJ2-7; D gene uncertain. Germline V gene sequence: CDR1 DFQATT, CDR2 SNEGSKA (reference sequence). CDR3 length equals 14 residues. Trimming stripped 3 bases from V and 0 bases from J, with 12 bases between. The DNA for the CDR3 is TGCAGTGCTAGTAGGGAAGTCAGCTCCTACGAGCAGTACTTC. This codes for CSASREVSSYEQYF.

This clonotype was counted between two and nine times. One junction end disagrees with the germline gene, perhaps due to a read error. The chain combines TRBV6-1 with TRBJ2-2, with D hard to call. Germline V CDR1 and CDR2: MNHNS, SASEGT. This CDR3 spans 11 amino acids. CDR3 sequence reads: CASSRWACLDF. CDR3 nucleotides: TGTGCCAGCAGTCGATGGGCCTGTTTAGACTTT.

The CDR3 sequence: CASSPSRPGELFF. For the CDR3, the DNA is TGTGCCAGTAGCCCGTCCAGACCCGGGGAGCTGTTTTTT. This chain links TRBV19 with TRBJ2-2, with D hard to call. The V gene's germline CDR1 is LNHDA and CDR2 SQIVND (reference sequence). CDR3 length: 13 amino acids. V was trimmed by 6 bases and J by 6 bases, leaving 11 bases between them.

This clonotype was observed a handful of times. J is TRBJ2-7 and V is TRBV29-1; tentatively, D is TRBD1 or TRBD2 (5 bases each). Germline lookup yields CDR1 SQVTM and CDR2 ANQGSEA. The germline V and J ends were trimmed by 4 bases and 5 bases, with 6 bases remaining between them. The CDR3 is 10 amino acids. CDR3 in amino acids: CSVGGDEQYF. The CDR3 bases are TGCAGCGTTGGAGGGGACGAGCAGTACTTC.

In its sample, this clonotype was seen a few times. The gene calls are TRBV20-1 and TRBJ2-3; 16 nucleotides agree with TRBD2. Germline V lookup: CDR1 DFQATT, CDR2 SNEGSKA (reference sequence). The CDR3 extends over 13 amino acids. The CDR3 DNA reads TGCATGGGACTAGCGGGAGGGCCAGATACGCAGTATTTT. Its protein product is CMGLAGGPDTQYF.

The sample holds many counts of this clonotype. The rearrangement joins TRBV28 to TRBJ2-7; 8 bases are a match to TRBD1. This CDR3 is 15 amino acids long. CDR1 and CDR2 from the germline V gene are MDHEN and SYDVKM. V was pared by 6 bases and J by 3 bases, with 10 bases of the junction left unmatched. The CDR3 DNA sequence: TGTGCCAGCAGGGGTGTTCAGGGGGCTTACTACGAGCAGTACTTC. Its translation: CASRGVQGAYYEQYF.

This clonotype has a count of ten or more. The chain's CDR3 is CSARHPTNEKLFF. The CDR3 DNA reads TGCAGTGCTAGACACCCAACTAATGAAAAACTGTTTTTT. The chain employs TRBV20-1 and TRBJ1-4; the D is unclear. The CDR3 contains 13 residues. The ends were cut back, 2 bases at V and 0 bases at J, with 4 bases in the middle. Germline CDR1 DFQATT, CDR2 SNEGSKA (reference sequence).